What follows describes a single T cell receptor beta chain. Its antigen remains unidentified. V shed 3 bases, J shed 0 bases, and the junction held 7 bases outside the gene matches. Germline V lookup: CDR1 SGHNT, CDR2 YYREEE (reference sequence). The CDR3 extends over 16 amino acids. These data come from a study of cytomegalovirus exposure and HLA in healthy donors. Study results and caveats: Prior analysis indicated that the majority of TCR beta V segments exhibited productivity approximately 90% or approximately 30% of the time.

With 60 Vbeta and 13 Jbeta primers, the PCR was carried out. Assay: immunoSEQ multiplex PCR; the TCRdb copy retains only in-frame clones and omits some. The sample consists of about 130,000 clones, less than 75% of them appearing once. The source is a woman in her thirties or forties in good health and CMV-seropositive. The chain links TRBV5-4 to TRBJ2-3; 7 nucleotides line up with TRBD1. Sequencing input: PBMCs. The CDR3 protein is CASSSRQGSSTDTQYF. CDR3 bases: TGTGCCAGCAGCTCGCGACAGGGATCAAGCACAGATACGCAGTATTTT.